Each of the 12 T cell receptor beta chains below was sequenced from the same sample in a study of cytomegalovirus exposure and HLA in healthy donors. PCR used 60 Vbeta primers and 13 Jbeta primers. Profiling relied on immunoSEQ multiplex PCR, and the TCRdb table lists in-frame clones only, not all of them. The sample shows about 78,000 clones, 80% of them seen only once. Input material: PBMCs. These receptors were taken from a woman in her forties or fifties in good health and CMV-seropositive.

This chain links TRBV2 with TRBJ2-6; D remains ambiguous. This CDR3 contains 19 residues. Trimming cost V 6 bases and J 0 bases, with 21 bases left between them. The germline gives CDR1 SNHLY, CDR2 FYNNEI. In nucleotides, the CDR3 is TGTGCCAGCAGCCCCCCCCCAGGCCACTTCCACTCTGGGGCCAACGTCCTGACTTTC. It codes for CASSPPPGHFHSGANVLTF.

V is TRBV5-4 and J is TRBJ2-1; 7 nucleotides match TRBD2. With 4 bases clipped from V and 9 bases from J, the junction kept 4 bases outside the gene matches. CDR1 is SGHNT, CDR2 YYREEE, per germline (reference sequence). The CDR3 loop spans 12 amino acids. In DNA, the CDR3 is TGTGCCAGCAGCAAGGGACTAACTGAGCAGTTCTTC. Residues: CASSKGLTEQFF.

The chain couples TRBV11-1 to TRBJ2-1; TRBD2 is a possible D gene (5 bases). The CDR3 loop spans 18 amino acids. CDR1 and CDR2 from the germline V gene are SGHAT and FQDESV (reference sequence). Deletions cut 2 bases from V and 1 base from J, with 18 bases between. This CDR3 is CASSLRSVKGGSYNEQFF. The CDR3 nucleotides are TGTGCCAGCAGCTTAAGGTCCGTTAAGGGCGGGTCCTACAATGAGCAGTTCTTC.

CDR3 amino acids: CGVAGTSTDTQYF. As DNA, the CDR3 is TGTGGTGTTGCGGGGACTAGCACAGATACGCAGTATTTT. This rearrangement joins TRBV6-1 to TRBJ2-3, with D possibly being TRBD2 (6 bases). This CDR3 spans 13 amino acids. Looked up from germline, CDR1 is MNHNS and CDR2 is SASEGT.

The genes are TRBV6-1 and TRBJ1-2; D is undetermined. In germline, CDR1 is MNHNS, CDR2 SASEGT. This CDR3 spans 14 amino acids. Trimming stripped 4 bases from V and 0 bases from J, with 9 bases between. The CDR3 loop is CASSASGTNYGYTF. In nucleotides, the CDR3 is TGTGCCAGCAGTGCCTCAGGAACTAACTATGGCTACACCTTC.

This chain connects TRBV4-1 to TRBJ1-4, with D possibly TRBD1 on 6 matching bases. The germline V gene has CDR1 MGHRA and CDR2 YSYEKL. The CDR3 runs to 14 residues. V lost 7 bases to trimming and J lost 4 bases, with 13 bases between them. For the CDR3, the DNA is TGCGCCAGCAACCGAGGACAGATTAATGAAAAACTGTTTTTT. Translating it yields CASNRGQINEKLFF.

The chain couples TRBV19 to TRBJ1-2, with 7 positions matching TRBD1. This CDR3 has 19 amino acids. Germline lookup yields CDR1 LNHDA and CDR2 SQIVND (reference sequence). Losses at the gene ends were 2 bases for V and 4 bases for J; bases not matched to a gene: 19. The CDR3 DNA sequence: TGTGCCAGTAGTATATCTTTTTCCGGGGACAGTAAGAGGACCTATGGCTACACCTTC. It codes for CASSISFSGDSKRTYGYTF.

The genes are TRBV11-2 and TRBJ2-1, with TRBD1 as a possible D gene (5 bases). This CDR3 has 13 amino acids. The V gene lost 4 bases and the J gene lost 10 bases, with 14 bases spanning the gap. CDR1 and CDR2 (germline): SGHAT, FQNNGV. The CDR3 is CASSSLGAVEQFF. In nucleotides, the CDR3 is TGTGCCAGCAGCTCGCTAGGGGCGGTGGAGCAGTTCTTC.

This clone has more than one count but fewer than ten. The CDR3 DNA follows: TGTGCCAGCAGAGATCCAGGACAGGGCTATGGCTACACCTTC. It yields the protein CASRDPGQGYGYTF. This chain links TRBV2 with TRBJ1-2, with TRBD1 matching over 8 bases. This CDR3 spans 14 amino acids. The trim removed 6 bases at V and 4 bases at J, leaving 7 bases unmatched. Germline V gives CDR1 SNHLY, CDR2 FYNNEI.

The gene calls are TRBV6-6 and TRBJ1-3; 9 bases align to TRBD1. The CDR3 spans 15 residues. Trimming removed 5 bases from V and 11 bases from J; junction bases left unmatched: 13. From germline, CDR1 is MNHNY and CDR2 SVGAGI (reference sequence). CDR3 coding DNA: TGTGCCAGCAGTAGTCCGGACAGGGGAGTGACGCCCATATATTTT. Amino acid sequence: CASSSPDRGVTPIYF.

The chain joins TRBV12-2 to TRBJ1-5; the table names TRBD1, a call not compared with the DNA. TRBV12-2 corresponds to a pseudogene. There are 19 residues in the CDR3. The DNA for the CDR3 is TGTGCAAGTCGCTTCCGAGGTGCGGAAGCAGGGTATAGCAATCAGCCCCAGCATTTT. Translation: CASRFRGAEAGYSNQPQHF.

This clone was detected only a few times. The chain recombines TRBV5-6 with TRBJ2-7; D is unclear. Trimming took 0 bases from V and 6 from J, leaving 7 bases between them. Germline loops: CDR1 SGHDT, CDR2 YYEEEE. The CDR3 extends over 12 amino acids. The chain's CDR3 is CASSLAVGEQYF. CDR3 nucleotides: TGTGCCAGCAGCTTGGCGGTTGGCGAGCAGTACTTC.